Listed below are T cell receptor beta chains from one sample, sequenced in a study of cytomegalovirus exposure and HLA in healthy donors. Sequenced by immunoSEQ multiplex PCR; TCRdb stores in-frame clones only, minus some. The sample records about 79,000 clones, approximately 70% being singletons. Sequenced input: PBMCs. The receptors stem from a man between 60 and 75 years old in good health and CMV-seronegative. CDR3s include the opening cysteine and the closing phenylalanine or tryptophan. The D gene is left open where the match is weak. The size field is filled for only some rows; it gives once, few, many or a size class.

cdr3_aa,cdr3_nt,d_call,clone_size,v_call,j_call
CASSAWASGANVLTF,TGTGCCAGCTCTGCGTGGGCATCTGGGGCCAACGTCCTGACTTTC,.,once,TRBV7-2,TRBJ2-6
CASSQGTGYGYTF,TGCGCCAGCAGCCAAGGGACAGGATATGGCTACACCTTC,TRBD1,few,TRBV4-1,TRBJ1-2
CATSSPPGGGRAGGGELFF,TGTGCCACCAGCAGCCCCCCGGGTGGCGGGAGGGCCGGGGGCGGGGAGCTGTTTTTT,TRBD2,few,TRBV15,TRBJ2-2
CASSAGSGEQYF,TGTGCCAGCAGCGCGGGGTCCGGCGAGCAGTACTTC,.,.,TRBV7-9,TRBJ2-7
CASSGQGASGELFF,TGTGCCAGCAGCGGACAGGGGGCTAGCGGGGAGCTGTTTTTT,TRBD1,.,TRBV9,TRBJ2-2
CASSFFGGLSDEQFF,TGTGCCAGCAGCTTCTTTGGGGGACTTAGCGATGAGCAGTTCTTC,.,.,TRBV6-5,TRBJ2-1
CAISEGGLGTEAFF,TGTGCCATCAGTGAGGGGGGCCTCGGCACTGAAGCTTTCTTT,.,.,TRBV10-3,TRBJ1-1
CASSLAGGQETQYF,TGTGCCAGCAGCTTAGCGGGAGGGCAAGAGACCCAGTACTTC,TRBD2,.,TRBV7-2,TRBJ2-5
CASSLVGAAIEQFF,TGTGCCAGCAGTTTGGTGGGAGCAGCGATTGAGCAGTTCTTC,.,few,TRBV27,TRBJ2-1
CASSLALAGLEQYF,TGTGCCAGCAGCTTAGCGCTAGCGGGTCTTGAGCAGTACTTC,TRBD2,.,TRBV7-2,TRBJ2-7
CASSLGSGIVETQYF,TGTGCCAGCAGCTTAGGTAGCGGGATCGTCGAGACCCAGTACTTC,TRBD2,.,TRBV7-8,TRBJ2-5
CASSLATGQAYGYTF,TGTGCCAGCAGCTTAGCGACAGGGCAGGCCTATGGCTACACCTTC,TRBD1,.,TRBV7-8,TRBJ1-2
CASSLVRTSGYEQYF,TGTGCCAGCAGCTTAGTACGGACTAGTGGATACGAGCAGTACTTC,TRBD2,.,TRBV11-2,TRBJ2-7
CASSGTVSTDTQYF,TGCGCCAGCAGTGGAACAGTCAGCACAGATACGCAGTATTTT,.,.,TRBV10-2,TRBJ2-3
CASGTGGPGETQYF,TGTGCCAGTGGTACGGGGGGGCCGGGAGAGACCCAGTACTTC,TRBD2,.,TRBV19,TRBJ2-5
CSVEAPGQGPDEQYF,TGCAGCGTTGAAGCCCCGGGACAGGGTCCCGACGAGCAGTACTTC,TRBD1,.,TRBV29-1,TRBJ2-7
CASRDRVGSVETQYF,TGTGCCAGTCGGGACAGGGTCGGTTCCGTGGAGACCCAGTACTTC,TRBD1,.,TRBV19,TRBJ2-5
CASSLHWGEDTQYF,TGTGCCAGCAGCCTCCATTGGGGAGAAGATACGCAGTATTTT,.,.,TRBV5-4,TRBJ2-3
CASTSAGSSPEAFF,TGTGCCAGCACTTCGGCAGGATCGTCGCCCGAAGCTTTCTTT,.,.,TRBV6-5,TRBJ1-1
CASSEAGTSIETQYF,TGTGCCAGCAGTGAAGCTGGGACTAGCATAGAGACCCAGTACTTC,TRBD2,.,TRBV2,TRBJ2-5
CASSQEVASGELYEQYF,TGTGCCAGCAGCCAAGAAGTCGCTAGCGGGGAACTTTACGAGCAGTACTTC,TRBD2,.,TRBV4-2,TRBJ2-7
CASSVGSGTYNSPLHF,TGTGCCAGCAGCGTAGGATCAGGGACCTATAATTCACCCCTCCACTTT,.,.,TRBV9,TRBJ1-6
CASGWGTGGGYTF,TGTGCCAGCGGATGGGGTACGGGGGGTGGCTACACCTTC,.,.,TRBV6-5,TRBJ1-2
CSVTILATSGYNEQFF,TGCAGCGTTACTATACTTGCGACTAGCGGTTACAATGAGCAGTTCTTC,TRBD2,.,TRBV29-1,TRBJ2-1
CASRAGITKYEQYF,TGCGCCAGCAGGGCAGGGATTACGAAGTACGAGCAGTACTTC,.,.,TRBV5-1,TRBJ2-7
CASSQGTEAFF,TGCGCCAGCAGCCAGGGGACTGAAGCTTTCTTT,.,few,TRBV5-1,TRBJ1-1
CSILLAETQYF,TGCAGTATCCTCTTAGCAGAGACCCAGTACTTC,.,few,TRBV20-1,TRBJ2-5
CASTSGRSNTGELFF,TGTGCCAGCACTAGCGGGAGGTCCAACACCGGGGAGCTGTTTTTT,TRBD2,few,TRBV27,TRBJ2-2
CASSVGAGDLYNEQFF,TGTGCCAGCAGCGTAGGGGCGGGGGACTTGTACAATGAGCAGTTCTTC,TRBD2,few,TRBV9,TRBJ2-1
CAWGGLPGYNEQFF,TGTGCCTGGGGGGGACTCCCCGGCTACAATGAGCAGTTCTTC,.,.,TRBV30,TRBJ2-1
CASSLDPGGLDSPLHF,TGCGCCAGCAGCTTGGACCCCGGGGGGCTGGATTCACCCCTCCACTTT,.,.,TRBV5-1,TRBJ1-6
CASRDQLAGATYNEQFF,TGTGCCAGTAGGGACCAATTAGCGGGAGCCACCTACAATGAGCAGTTCTTC,TRBD2,.,TRBV19,TRBJ2-1
CASSPSSFADTQYF,TGTGCCAGCAGCCCCTCCTCTTTCGCAGATACGCAGTATTTT,.,.,TRBV6-5,TRBJ2-3
CASRDRVRGTEAFF,TGCGCCAGCAGGGACAGGGTTCGGGGCACTGAAGCTTTCTTT,TRBD1,few,TRBV5-1,TRBJ1-1
CASSLSGGNREKLFF,TGTGCCAGCAGTTTATCAGGAGGAAATCGGGAAAAACTGTTTTTT,.,.,TRBV28,TRBJ1-4
CASSSTSGGRNEQYF,TGTGCCAGCAGCTCTACTAGCGGGGGGCGGAACGAGCAGTACTTC,TRBD2,.,TRBV7-2,TRBJ2-7
CASSRRGIGQGSKEQYF,TGTGCCAGCAGCCGCCGGGGAATTGGACAGGGGTCGAAGGAGCAGTACTTC,TRBD1,.,TRBV5-6,TRBJ2-7